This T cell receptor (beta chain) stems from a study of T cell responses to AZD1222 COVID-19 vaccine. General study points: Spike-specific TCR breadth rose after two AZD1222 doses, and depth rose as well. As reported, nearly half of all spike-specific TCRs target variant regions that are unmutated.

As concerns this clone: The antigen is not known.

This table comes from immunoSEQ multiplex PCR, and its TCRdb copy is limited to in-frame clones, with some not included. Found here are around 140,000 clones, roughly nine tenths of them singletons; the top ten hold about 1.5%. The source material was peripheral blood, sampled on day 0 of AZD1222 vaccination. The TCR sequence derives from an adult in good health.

CDR3 region: CASSLAPGTGELFF. The DNA for the CDR3 is TGTGCCAGCAGCTTAGCTCCGGGAACCGGGGAGCTGTTTTTT. V gene TRBV7-3 combines with J gene TRBJ2-2; perhaps TRBD2 as D (5 bases). The CDR3 totals 14 residues. V lost 2 bases and J lost 5, with 9 bases in between. Germline loops: CDR1 SGHTA, CDR2 FQGTGA.